This T cell receptor beta chain was sequenced in a study of blood T cell repertoires in COVID-19. Looking at the study overall: The samples span acute and convalescent COVID-19 from the United States, Italy and Spain. T cells, B-cell-depleted T cells, or PBMCs supplied cDNA or gDNA.

Trimming removed 4 bases from V and 4 bases from J, with 10 bases in between. Germline V gene lookup returns CDR1 LGHDT and CDR2 YNNKEL (reference sequence). The CDR3 consists of 13 residues. Using immunoSEQ multiplex PCR, the repertoire was profiled, and TCRdb retains in-frame clones only, with some absent. The top ten hold around 7% of the sample, which has over 300,000 clones, around 89% seen once. The sample was peripheral blood. J is TRBJ1-2 and V is TRBV3-1 (or the pseudogene TRBV3-2); D might be TRBD1 (5 bases). The sequence came from a man in his late teens or twenties with active or convalescent COVID-19. The CDR3 DNA reads TGTGCCAGCAGCCTCGGGACTGCCTATGGCTACACCTTC. This codes for CASSLGTAYGYTF.